These T cell receptor beta chains were read from a single sample in a study of shared clonotypes between healthy human individuals. Data came from immunoSEQ multiplex PCR; TCRdb stores just in-frame clones and leaves some out. The table records some 2,400,000 clones, approximately 96% of them present only once. Material: naive CD4+ T cells sorted from blood. These receptors were taken from a man in his late teens or twenties in good health. The CDR3 runs from the conserved cysteine through the conserved F or W. A D gene is named only where the DNA matches it firmly. Clone size, where shown, is once, few, many, or a class for clones that have expanded.

j_call d_call clone_size v_call cdr3_length cdr3_aa cdr3_nt
TRBJ2-7 TRBD1 . TRBV6-1 15 CATKRGTVAPYEQYF TGTGCCACCAAACGAGGGACAGTAGCCCCCTACGAGCAGTACTTC
TRBJ1-5 . once TRBV30 12 CAWSKGVQPQHF TGTGCCTGGAGTAAGGGGGTCCAGCCCCAGCATTTT
TRBJ2-5 . . TRBV2 14 CASSISVLQETQYF TGTGCCAGCAGTATTAGCGTTCTCCAAGAGACCCAGTACTTC
TRBJ2-7 . . TRBV6-5 15 CASSYSTIGPYEQYF TGTGCCAGCAGTTACTCGACGATTGGGCCTTACGAGCAGTACTTC
TRBJ2-1 . . TRBV18 13 CASSLLPGVEQFF TGTGCCAGCTCACTCTTGCCCGGTGTTGAGCAGTTCTTC
TRBJ2-5 . . TRBV11-1 11 CASMGVETQYF TGTGCCAGCATGGGGGTGGAGACCCAGTACTTC
TRBJ2-1 . once TRBV10-3 14 CAISPGPDYNEQFF TGTGCCATCAGCCCGGGACCAGACTACAATGAGCAGTTCTTC
TRBJ2-7 . once TRBV7-2 14 CASSAGTVTYEQYF TGTGCCAGCAGCGCCGGGACTGTAACCTACGAGCAGTACTTC
TRBJ1-2 . . TRBV7-2 13 CASSLAPDSGYTF TGTGCCAGCAGCTTAGCCCCAGACTCTGGCTACACCTTC
TRBJ1-5 TRBD1 . TRBV27 14 CASSLGTGVEPQHF TGTGCCAGCAGTTTAGGGACAGGGGTGGAGCCCCAGCATTTT
TRBJ2-5 . . TRBV6-5 16 CASSYSTTQYQETQYF TGTGCCAGCAGTTACTCTACAACTCAGTACCAAGAGACCCAGTACTTC
TRBJ2-2 TRBD1 once TRBV7-2 15 CASSPLTGVAGELFF TGTGCCAGCAGCCCTCTCACAGGGGTAGCCGGGGAGCTGTTTTTT
TRBJ2-2 TRBD1 once TRBV11-2 14 CAAKRTGLTGELFF TGTGCCGCGAAAAGGACAGGTTTAACCGGGGAGCTGTTTTTT
TRBJ1-4 . once TRBV18 13 CASTGPGNEKLFF TGTGCCAGCACTGGACCGGGGAATGAAAAACTGTTTTTT
TRBJ1-3 TRBD1 . TRBV5-1 15 CASSGGQGSGNTIYF TGCGCCAGCAGCGGGGGACAGGGTAGTGGAAACACCATATATTTT
TRBJ2-2 . . TRBV10-2 13 CASRVLVSGELFF TGCGCCAGCAGGGTACTAGTATCCGGGGAGCTGTTTTTT
TRBJ1-1 TRBD1 . TRBV25-1 14 CASTATGKNAEAFF TGTGCCAGCACTGCGACAGGGAAGAACGCTGAAGCTTTCTTT
TRBJ2-2 . once TRBV27 13 CASSPEYTGELFF TGTGCCAGCAGTCCCGAATACACCGGGGAGCTGTTTTTT
TRBJ1-4 TRBD1 . TRBV4-1 18 CASSQDNDRGLANEKLFF TGCGCCAGCAGCCAAGATAACGACAGGGGGCTTGCTAATGAAAAACTGTTTTTT
TRBJ1-1 TRBD1 . TRBV5-1 14 CASSLQTGSTEAFF TGCGCCAGCAGCTTGCAGACAGGGAGTACTGAAGCTTTCTTT
TRBJ1-2 TRBD1 . TRBV2 14 CASSGMTGNYGYTF TGTGCCAGCAGTGGGATGACAGGGAACTATGGCTACACCTTC
TRBJ2-7 TRBD1 . TRBV9 15 CASSAGQGRTYEQYF TGTGCCAGCAGCGCCGGACAGGGGAGGACCTACGAGCAGTACTTC
TRBJ1-6 . . TRBV30 13 CASRTPQNSPLHF TGTGCCTCCCGGACTCCACAGAATTCACCCCTCCACTTT
TRBJ2-2 TRBD2 . TRBV6-5 14 CASSSTSATGELFF TGTGCCAGCAGTTCAACTAGCGCAACCGGGGAGCTGTTTTTT
TRBJ2-4 TRBD1 . TRBV28 13 CASKDRDRNIQYF TGTGCCAGCAAAGACAGGGATCGGAACATTCAGTACTTC
TRBJ1-5 TRBD1 . TRBV19 15 CASSIRTGGPQPQHF TGTGCCAGTAGTATAAGGACAGGGGGCCCTCAGCCCCAGCATTTT
TRBJ2-7 TRBD1 . TRBV5-1 16 CASSPGPGTGSYEQYF TGCGCCAGCAGCCCGGGCCCAGGGACAGGGAGCTACGAGCAGTACTTC
TRBJ2-1 TRBD2 . TRBV7-2 17 CASSFPATSGTYNEQFF TGTGCCAGCAGCTTCCCCGCAACTAGCGGGACCTACAATGAGCAGTTCTTC
TRBJ2-2 TRBD2 . TRBV19 16 CASTFTSGRVTGELFF TGTGCCAGTACCTTTACTAGCGGGAGGGTCACCGGGGAGCTGTTTTTT
TRBJ2-1 TRBD2 . TRBV6-5 14 CASKPLAGVNEQFF TGTGCCAGCAAACCCCTAGCGGGAGTAAATGAGCAGTTCTTC
TRBJ1-1 . . TRBV6-1 13 CASSEYENTEAFF TGTGCCAGCAGTGAGTACGAGAACACTGAAGCTTTCTTT